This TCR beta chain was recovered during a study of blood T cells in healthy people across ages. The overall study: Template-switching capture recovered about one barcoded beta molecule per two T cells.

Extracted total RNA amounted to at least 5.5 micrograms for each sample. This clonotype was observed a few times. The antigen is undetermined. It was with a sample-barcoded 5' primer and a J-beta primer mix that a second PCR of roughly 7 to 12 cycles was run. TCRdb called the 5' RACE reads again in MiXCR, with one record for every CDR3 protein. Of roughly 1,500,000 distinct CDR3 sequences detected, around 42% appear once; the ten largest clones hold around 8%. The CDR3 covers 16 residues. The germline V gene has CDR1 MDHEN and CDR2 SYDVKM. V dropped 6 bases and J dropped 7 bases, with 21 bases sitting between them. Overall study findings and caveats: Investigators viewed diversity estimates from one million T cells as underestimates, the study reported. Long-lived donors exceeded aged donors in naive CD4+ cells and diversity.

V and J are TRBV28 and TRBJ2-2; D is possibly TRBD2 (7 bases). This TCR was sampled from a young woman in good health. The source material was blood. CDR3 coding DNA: TGTGCCAGCAGAGGGGGGGGTAGCGGGTCCGGCGGGGAGCTGTTTTTT. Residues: CASRGGGSGSGGELFF.